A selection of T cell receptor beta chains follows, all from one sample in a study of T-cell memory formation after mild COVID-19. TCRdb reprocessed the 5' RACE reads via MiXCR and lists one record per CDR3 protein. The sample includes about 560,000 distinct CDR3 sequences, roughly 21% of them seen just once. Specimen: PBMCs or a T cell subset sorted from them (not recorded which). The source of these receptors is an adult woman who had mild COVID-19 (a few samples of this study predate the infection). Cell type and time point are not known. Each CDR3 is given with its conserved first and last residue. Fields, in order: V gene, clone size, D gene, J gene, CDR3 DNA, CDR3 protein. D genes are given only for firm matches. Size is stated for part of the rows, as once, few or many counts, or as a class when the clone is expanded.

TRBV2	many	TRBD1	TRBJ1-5	TGTGCCAGCAGAAGGGGACAGGGATATCAGCCCCAGCATTTT	CASRRGQGYQPQHF
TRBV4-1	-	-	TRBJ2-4	TGCGCCAGCAGCCAAGAGAATAGGGCTTGGGCCAAAAACATTCAGTACTTC	CASSQENRAWAKNIQYF
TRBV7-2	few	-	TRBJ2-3	TGTGCCAGCAGCTTCGTAACAGGGATCACAGATACGCAGTATTTT	CASSFVTGITDTQYF
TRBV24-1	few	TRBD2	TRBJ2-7	TGTGCCACCAGAAGGACACCGGGGGGCGAGCAGTACTTC	CATRRTPGGEQYF
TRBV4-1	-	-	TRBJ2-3	TGCGCCAGCAGCCAAGGGAGTCTGGGAGATACGCAGTATTTT	CASSQGSLGDTQYF
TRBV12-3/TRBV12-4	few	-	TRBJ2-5	TGTGCCAGCAGTCCCGCCGGGACACAAGCAGAGACCCAGTACTTC	CASSPAGTQAETQYF
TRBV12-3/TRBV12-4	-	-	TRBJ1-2	TGTGCCAGCAGCCCGACATTTCCCGGGGGCTACACCTTC	CASSPTFPGGYTF
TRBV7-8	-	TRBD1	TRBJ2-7	TGTGCCAGCAGCCGTTTCACGCTATGGGGGGACAGGTATCTCGAGCAGTACTTC	CASSRFTLWGDRYLEQYF
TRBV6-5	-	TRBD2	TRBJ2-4	TGTGCCAGCAGTCCGAGACTAGCGGGGGGACCAGATGGCAAAAACATTCAGTACTTC	CASSPRLAGGPDGKNIQYF
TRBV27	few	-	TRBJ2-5	TGTGCCAGCAGTTTATGGGCCCAAGAGACCCAGTACTTC	CASSLWAQETQYF
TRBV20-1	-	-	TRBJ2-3	TGCAGTGCTACTAGGAACACAGATACGCAGTATTTT	CSATRNTDTQYF
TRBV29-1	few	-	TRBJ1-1	TGCAGCGTTGAAAGGGCAGGGAGGAGCACTGAAGCTTTCTTT	CSVERAGRSTEAFF
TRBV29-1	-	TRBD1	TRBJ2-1	TGCAGCGTTTATTCGGACAGGCAGAACAATGAGCAGTTCTTC	CSVYSDRQNNEQFF
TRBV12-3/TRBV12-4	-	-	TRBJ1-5	TGTGCCAGCAGTTTAACAGGTCCCCGGTATCAGCCCCAGCATTTT	CASSLTGPRYQPQHF
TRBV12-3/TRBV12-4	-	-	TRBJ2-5	TGTGCCAGCAGGACCGGAGCTAGAGAGTACTTC	CASRTGAREYF
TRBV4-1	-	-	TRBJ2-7	TGCGCCAGCAGCCAAGCTGGGTCCTACGAGCAGTACTTC	CASSQAGSYEQYF
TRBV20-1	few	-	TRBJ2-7	TGCAGTGCTAGAAGTCAAGTCGGGGCCGAGCAGTACTTC	CSARSQVGAEQYF
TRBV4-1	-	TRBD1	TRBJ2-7	TGCGCCAGCAGCCAAACGGGACAGGGGGCCTACGAGCAGTACTTC	CASSQTGQGAYEQYF
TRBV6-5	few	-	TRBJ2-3	TGTGCCAGCAGTTACTCGGGGAGGGGGCAGGGCACAGATACGCAGTATTTT	CASSYSGRGQGTDTQYF
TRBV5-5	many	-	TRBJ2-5	TGTGCCAGCAGCTTGGCAGAGGATCAAGAGACCCAGTACTTC	CASSLAEDQETQYF
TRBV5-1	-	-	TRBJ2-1	TGCGCCAGAAGCTTTATAGATTCCTACAATGAGCAGTTCTTC	CARSFIDSYNEQFF
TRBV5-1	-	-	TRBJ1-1	TGCGCCAGCAGCTTGGGTTCCAGGGACTGGGCTGAAGCTTTCTTT	CASSLGSRDWAEAFF
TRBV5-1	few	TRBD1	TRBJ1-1	TGCGCCAGCAGCACCGGACAGGGGGTAATTACTCTAGAGGGCCCTGAAGCTTTCTTT	CASSTGQGVITLEGPEAFF
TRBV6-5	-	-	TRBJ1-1	TGTGCCAGCAGTTACTCGATAGTAACAAACACTGAAGCTTTCTTT	CASSYSIVTNTEAFF
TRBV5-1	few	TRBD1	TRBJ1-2	TGCGCCAGCAGCCCGGGACAGGGTAACGTAGCTAGGTATGGCTACACCTTC	CASSPGQGNVARYGYTF
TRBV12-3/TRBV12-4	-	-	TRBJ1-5	TGTGCCAGCAGTCCCTCAGGGCGGGATCAGCCCCAGCATTTT	CASSPSGRDQPQHF
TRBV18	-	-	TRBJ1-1	TGTGCCAGCTCACTGACAGTCAGGACTGAAGCTTTCTTT	CASSLTVRTEAFF
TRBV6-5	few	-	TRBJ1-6	TGTGCCAGCAGTTACTCACAGCTAAATTCACCCCTCCACTTT	CASSYSQLNSPLHF
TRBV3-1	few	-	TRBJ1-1	TGTGCCAGCAGCCAAGACGACCGGGGGTTCAGTGGAGCTTTCTTT	CASSQDDRGFSGAFF
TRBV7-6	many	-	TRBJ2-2	TGTGCCAGCCGACCTAGCGCCACCGGGGAGCTGTTTTTT	CASRPSATGELFF
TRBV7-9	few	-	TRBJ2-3	TGTGCCAGCAGCTTTAAGGGCCGGGGGACAGATACGCAGTATTTT	CASSFKGRGTDTQYF
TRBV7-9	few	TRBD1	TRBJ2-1	TGTGCCAGCAGCTTCATCGACAGGGGGGGTCAGATCTTC	CASSFIDRGGQIF
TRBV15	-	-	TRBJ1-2	TGTGCCACCAGCAGAGATCTGACGGGCTATGGCTACACCTTC	CATSRDLTGYGYTF
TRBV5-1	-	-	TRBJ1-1	TGCGCCAGCAGCTCCCTCCTGACAGGACTGAACACTGAAGCTTTCTTT	CASSSLLTGLNTEAFF
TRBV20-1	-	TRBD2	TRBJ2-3	TGCAGTGGGGGTGGACTAGCGGCCACAGATACGCAGTATTTT	CSGGGLAATDTQYF
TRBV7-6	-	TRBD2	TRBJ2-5	TGTGCCAGCAGCTTGGGACTAGCGGGACGGGCCGAGGGGGAAGAGACCCAGTACTTC	CASSLGLAGRAEGEETQYF
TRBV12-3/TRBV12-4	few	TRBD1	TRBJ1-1	TGTGCCAGCAACCCGGGACAGGGGCGACCTGAAGCTTTCTTT	CASNPGQGRPEAFF
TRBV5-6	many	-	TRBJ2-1	TGTGCCAGCAGCCGCAGTAAGGTAGCGATATACAATGAGCAGTTCTTC	CASSRSKVAIYNEQFF
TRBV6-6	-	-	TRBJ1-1	TGTGCCAGCAGGCGAGGGGATTTGAACACTGAAGCTTTCTTT	CASRRGDLNTEAFF
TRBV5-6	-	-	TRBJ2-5	TGTGCCAGCCGCCCGGGGGCCGGCCCAGATGTGGTAGAGACCCAGTACTTC	CASRPGAGPDVVETQYF
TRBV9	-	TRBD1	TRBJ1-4	TGTGCCAGCAGCCCCTACTACAGGGGCGCGAGTAATGAAAAACTGTTTTTT	CASSPYYRGASNEKLFF
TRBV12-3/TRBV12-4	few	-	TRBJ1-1	TGTGCCAGCAGTCCCAGGGTGGGAGGGTACACTGAAGCTTTCTTT	CASSPRVGGYTEAFF
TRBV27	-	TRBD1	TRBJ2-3	TGTGCCAGCTACTCACTCAGGGACAGGGGATCAGATACGCAGTATTTT	CASYSLRDRGSDTQYF
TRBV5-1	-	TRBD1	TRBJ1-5	TGCGCCAGCAGCTTAGTCCGAGACAGGGGTTATGATAGCAATCAGCCCCAGCATTTT	CASSLVRDRGYDSNQPQHF
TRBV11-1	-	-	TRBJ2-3	TGTGCCAGCAGCCGTATGTACGGGACCCACACAGATACGCAGTATTTT	CASSRMYGTHTDTQYF
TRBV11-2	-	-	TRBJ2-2	TGTGCCAGCAGCTTATTACCGCAGAACACCGGGGAGCTGTTTTTT	CASSLLPQNTGELFF
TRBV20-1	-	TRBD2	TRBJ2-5	TGCAGTACCGGGACTAGCGGGCTCCCCGCGGAGACCCAGTACTTC	CSTGTSGLPAETQYF
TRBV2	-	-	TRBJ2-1	TGTGCCAGCAGTGGTCTGAGCGATGAGCAGTTCTTC	CASSGLSDEQFF
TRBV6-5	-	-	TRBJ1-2	TGTGCCAGCTTTCCCGGGTTAGGTTATGGCTACACCTTC	CASFPGLGYGYTF
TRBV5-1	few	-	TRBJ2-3	TGCGCCAGCAGCTACACAGCGCAGGAGCCGCAGTATTTT	CASSYTAQEPQYF
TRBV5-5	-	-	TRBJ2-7	TGTGCCAGCAGCTGGGGCGGGACAGCATCGAGGGAGCAGTACTTC	CASSWGGTASREQYF
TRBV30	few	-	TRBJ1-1	TGTGCCTGGAGTGCGCAGTTGAACACTGAAGCTTTCTTT	CAWSAQLNTEAFF
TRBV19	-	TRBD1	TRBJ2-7	TGTGCCAGTAGCATCACAGGGGAGAGGTCCTACGAGCAGTACTTC	CASSITGERSYEQYF
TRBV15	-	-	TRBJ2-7	TGTGCCACCAGCAGAGATCAAGAGACAGTCTACGAGCAGTACTTC	CATSRDQETVYEQYF
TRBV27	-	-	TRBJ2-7	TGTGCCAGCAGTTGGGAGGGGGGCAGAAGAACCTACGAGCAGTACTTC	CASSWEGGRRTYEQYF
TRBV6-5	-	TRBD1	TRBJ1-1	TGTGCCAGCAGTTACGGGACAGCAGTTTGGAACACTGAAGCTTTCTTT	CASSYGTAVWNTEAFF
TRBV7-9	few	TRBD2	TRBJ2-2	TGTGCCAGCAGCTCGTACCTAGCGGGGGCGCCGAGGGAGCTGTTTTTT	CASSSYLAGAPRELFF